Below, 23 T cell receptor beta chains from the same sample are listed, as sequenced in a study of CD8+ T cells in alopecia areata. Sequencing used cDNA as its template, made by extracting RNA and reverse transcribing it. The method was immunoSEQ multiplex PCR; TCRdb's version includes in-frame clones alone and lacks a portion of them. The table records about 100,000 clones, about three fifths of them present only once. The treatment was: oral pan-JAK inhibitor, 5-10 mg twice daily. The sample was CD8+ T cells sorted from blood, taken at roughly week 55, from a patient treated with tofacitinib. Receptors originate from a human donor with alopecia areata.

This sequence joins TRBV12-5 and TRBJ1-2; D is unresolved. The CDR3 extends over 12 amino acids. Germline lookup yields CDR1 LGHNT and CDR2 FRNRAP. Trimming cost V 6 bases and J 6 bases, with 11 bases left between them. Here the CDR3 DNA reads TGTGCTAGTGGCTTCGCACTGGATGGCTACACCTTC. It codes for CASGFALDGYTF. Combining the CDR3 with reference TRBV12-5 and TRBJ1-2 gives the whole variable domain DARVTQTPRHKVTEMGQEVTMRCQPILGHNTVFWYRQTMMQGLELLAYFRNRAPLDDSGMPKDRFSAEMPDATLATLKIQPSEPRDSAVYFCASGFALDGYTFGSGTRLTVV.

The CDR3: CASTLGQSYEQYF. CDR3 coding DNA: TGTGCCAGCACCCTGGGACAGTCCTACGAGCAGTACTTC. J is TRBJ2-7 and V is TRBV5-6; 7 positions match TRBD1. Germline loops: CDR1 SGHDT, CDR2 YYEEEE. V was clipped by 6 bases and J by 1 base; unmatched bases: 4. This CDR3 spans 13 amino acids. The whole variable domain, remainder taken from reference TRBV5-6 and TRBJ2-7, is DAGVTQSPTHLIKTRGQQVTLRCSPKSGHDTVSWYQQALGQGPQFIFQYYEEEERQRGNFPDRFSGHQFPNYSSELNVNALLLGDSALYLCASTLGQSYEQYFGPGTRLTVT.

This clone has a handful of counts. The CDR3 spells CASRWGPGEQFF. Here the CDR3 DNA reads TGTGCCAGCCGGTGGGGCCCTGGTGAGCAGTTCTTC. The chain couples TRBV2 to TRBJ2-1, with D maybe TRBD1 (5 bases). Germline V gene data show CDR1 as SNHLY and CDR2 as FYNNEI. The CDR3 covers 12 residues. V lost 8 bases to trimming and J lost 9 bases, with 14 bases between them.

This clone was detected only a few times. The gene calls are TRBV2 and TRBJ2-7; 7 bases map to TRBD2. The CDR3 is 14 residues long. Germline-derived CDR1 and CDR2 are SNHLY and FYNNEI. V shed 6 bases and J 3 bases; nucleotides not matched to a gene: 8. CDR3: CASSRRVAGYEQYF. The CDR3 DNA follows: TGTGCCAGCAGCCGCCGGGTAGCGGGCTACGAGCAGTACTTC.

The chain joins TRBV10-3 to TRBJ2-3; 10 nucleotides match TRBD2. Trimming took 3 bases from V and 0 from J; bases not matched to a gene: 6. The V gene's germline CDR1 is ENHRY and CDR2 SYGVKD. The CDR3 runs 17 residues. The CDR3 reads CAISERSSGGSTDTQYF. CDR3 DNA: TGTGCCATCAGTGAAAGGTCTAGCGGGGGCAGCACAGATACGCAGTATTTT.

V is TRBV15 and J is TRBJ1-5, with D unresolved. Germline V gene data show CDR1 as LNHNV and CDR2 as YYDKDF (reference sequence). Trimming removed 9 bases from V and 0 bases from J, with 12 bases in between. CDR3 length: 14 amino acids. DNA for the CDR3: TGTGCCACGGAGGGAGAATATAGCAATCAGCCCCAGCATTTT. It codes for CATEGEYSNQPQHF. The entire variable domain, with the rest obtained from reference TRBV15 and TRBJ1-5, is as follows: DAMVIQNPRYQVTQFGKPVTLSCSQTLNHNVMYWYQQKSSQAPKLLFHYYDKDFNNEADTPDNFQSRRPNTSFCFLDIRSPGLGDTAMYLCATEGEYSNQPQHFGDGTRLSIL.

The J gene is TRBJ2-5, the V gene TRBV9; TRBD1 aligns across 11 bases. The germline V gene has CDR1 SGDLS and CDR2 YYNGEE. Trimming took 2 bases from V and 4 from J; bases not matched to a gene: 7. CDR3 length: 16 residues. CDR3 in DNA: TGTGCCAGCAGCGTCGCCGGACAGGGGGCTGGAGAGACCCAGTACTTC. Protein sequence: CASSVAGQGAGETQYF.

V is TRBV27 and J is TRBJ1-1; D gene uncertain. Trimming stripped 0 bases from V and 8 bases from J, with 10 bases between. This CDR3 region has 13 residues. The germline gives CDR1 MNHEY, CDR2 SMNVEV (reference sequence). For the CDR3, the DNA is TGTGCCAGCAGTTTATCGTTTGGGGTCGAAGCTTTCTTT. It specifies CASSLSFGVEAFF.

The CDR3 bases are TGTGCCAGCAGTATCCCGGGACAGGGGGACGAGCAGTACTTC. Translating gives CASSIPGQGDEQYF. This rearrangement joins TRBV2 to TRBJ2-7; 11 bases line up with TRBD1. Germline V lookup: CDR1 SNHLY, CDR2 FYNNEI. The J segment lost 5 bases and the V segment lost 5 bases, leaving 5 bases of the junction unmatched. This CDR3 spans 14 amino acids.

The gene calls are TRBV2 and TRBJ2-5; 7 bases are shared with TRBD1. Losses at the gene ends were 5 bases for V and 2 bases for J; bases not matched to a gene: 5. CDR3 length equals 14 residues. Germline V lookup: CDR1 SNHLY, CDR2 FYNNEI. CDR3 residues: CASSSDRAQETQYF. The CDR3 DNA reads TGTGCCAGCAGTTCTGACAGGGCTCAAGAGACCCAGTACTTC.

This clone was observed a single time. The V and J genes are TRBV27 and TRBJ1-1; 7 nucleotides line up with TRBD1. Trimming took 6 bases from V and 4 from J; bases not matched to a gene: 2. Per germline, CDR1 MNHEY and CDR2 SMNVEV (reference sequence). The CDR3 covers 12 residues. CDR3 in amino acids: CASRHRGTEAFF. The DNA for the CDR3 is TGTGCCAGCAGACACAGGGGCACTGAAGCTTTCTTT.

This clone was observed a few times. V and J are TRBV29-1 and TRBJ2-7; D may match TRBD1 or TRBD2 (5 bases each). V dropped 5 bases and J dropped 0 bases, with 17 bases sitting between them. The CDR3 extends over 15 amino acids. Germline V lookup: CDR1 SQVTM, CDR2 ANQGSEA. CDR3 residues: CSVYAVRDGSYEQYF. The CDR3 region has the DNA TGCAGCGTTTATGCCGTCAGGGACGGCTCCTACGAGCAGTACTTC.

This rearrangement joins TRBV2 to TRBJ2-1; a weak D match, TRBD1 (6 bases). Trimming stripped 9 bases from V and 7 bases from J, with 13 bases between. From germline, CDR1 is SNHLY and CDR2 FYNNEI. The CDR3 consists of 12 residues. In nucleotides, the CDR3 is TGTGCCAGTAGAGACAGGTATAATGAGCAGTTCTTC. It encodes CASRDRYNEQFF.

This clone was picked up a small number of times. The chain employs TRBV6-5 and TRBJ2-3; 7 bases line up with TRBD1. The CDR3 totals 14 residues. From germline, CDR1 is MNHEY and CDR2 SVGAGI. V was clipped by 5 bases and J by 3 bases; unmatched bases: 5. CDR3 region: CASSLRQGTDTQYF. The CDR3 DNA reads TGTGCCAGCAGTCTGAGACAGGGTACAGATACGCAGTATTTT.

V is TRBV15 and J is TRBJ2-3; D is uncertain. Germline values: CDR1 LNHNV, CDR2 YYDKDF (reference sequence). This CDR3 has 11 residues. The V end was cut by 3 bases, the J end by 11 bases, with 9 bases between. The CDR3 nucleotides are TGTGCCACCAGCAGTGAACTGGGGCAGTATTTT. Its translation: CATSSELGQYF. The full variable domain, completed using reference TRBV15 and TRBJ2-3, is DAMVIQNPRYQVTQFGKPVTLSCSQTLNHNVMYWYQQKSSQAPKLLFHYYDKDFNNEADTPDNFQSRRPNTSFCFLDIRSPGLGDTAMYLCATSSELGQYFGPGTRLTVL.

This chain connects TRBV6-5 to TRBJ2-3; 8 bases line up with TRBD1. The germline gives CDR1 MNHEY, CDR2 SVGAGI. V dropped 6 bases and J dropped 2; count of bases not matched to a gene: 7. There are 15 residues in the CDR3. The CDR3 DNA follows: TGTGCCAGCAGCGCTCCGGGACAGGACACAGATACGCAGTATTTT. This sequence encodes CASSAPGQDTDTQYF.

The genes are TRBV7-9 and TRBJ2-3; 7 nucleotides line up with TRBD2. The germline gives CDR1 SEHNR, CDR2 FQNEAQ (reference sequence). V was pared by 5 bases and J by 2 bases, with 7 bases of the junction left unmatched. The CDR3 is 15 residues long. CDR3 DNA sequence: TGTGCCAGCAGCCTACTAGCGAAACACACAGATACGCAGTATTTT. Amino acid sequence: CASSLLAKHTDTQYF.

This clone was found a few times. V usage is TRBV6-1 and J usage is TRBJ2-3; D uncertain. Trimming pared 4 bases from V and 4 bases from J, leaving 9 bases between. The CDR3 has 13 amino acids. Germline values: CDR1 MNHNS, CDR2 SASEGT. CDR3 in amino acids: CASSVPAPDTQYF. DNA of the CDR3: TGTGCCAGCAGTGTCCCGGCGCCAGATACGCAGTATTTT.

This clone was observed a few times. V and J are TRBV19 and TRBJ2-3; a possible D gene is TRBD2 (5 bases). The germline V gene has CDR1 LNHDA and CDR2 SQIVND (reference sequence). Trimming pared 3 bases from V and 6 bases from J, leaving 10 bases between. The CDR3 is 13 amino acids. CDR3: CASSMSGLDTQYF. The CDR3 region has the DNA TGTGCCAGTAGTATGTCGGGGTTGGATACGCAGTATTTT.

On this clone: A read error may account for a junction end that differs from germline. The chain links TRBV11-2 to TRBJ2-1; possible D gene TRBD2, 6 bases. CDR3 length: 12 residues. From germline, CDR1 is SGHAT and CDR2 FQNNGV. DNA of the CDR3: TGTGCCAGCAGCTTAACGGGGGTCGCAGCGGTCTTC. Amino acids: CASSLTGVAAVF.

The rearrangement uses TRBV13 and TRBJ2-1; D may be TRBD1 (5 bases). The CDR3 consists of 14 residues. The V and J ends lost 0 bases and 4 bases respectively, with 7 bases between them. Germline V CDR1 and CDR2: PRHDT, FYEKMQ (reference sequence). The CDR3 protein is CASSLGKGYNEQFF. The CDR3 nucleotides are TGTGCCAGCAGCTTAGGCAAGGGGTACAATGAGCAGTTCTTC.

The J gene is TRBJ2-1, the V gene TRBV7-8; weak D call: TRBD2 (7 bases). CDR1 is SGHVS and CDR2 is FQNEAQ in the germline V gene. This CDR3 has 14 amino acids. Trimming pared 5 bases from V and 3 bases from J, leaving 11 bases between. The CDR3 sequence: CASSPGGLYNEQFF. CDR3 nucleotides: TGTGCCAGCAGCCCCGGGGGGCTCTACAATGAGCAGTTCTTC.

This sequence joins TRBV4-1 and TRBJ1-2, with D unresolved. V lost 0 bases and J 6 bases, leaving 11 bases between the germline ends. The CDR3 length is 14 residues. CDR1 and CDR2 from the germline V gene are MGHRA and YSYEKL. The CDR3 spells CASSQDGVDDGYTF. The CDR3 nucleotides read TGCGCCAGCAGCCAAGATGGTGTGGACGATGGCTACACCTTC.